Listed here is a single T cell receptor beta chain. Its target is unknown. The study ran its PCR with 60 Vbeta and 13 Jbeta primers. Measured with immunoSEQ multiplex PCR; TCRdb has only the in-frame clones, and not every one. The data show 120,000 to 150,000 clones, with about 80% seen just once and more than 1.5% held by the top ten. The sample belongs to a study of cytomegalovirus exposure and HLA in healthy donors. Study overall: Among several hundred genotyped donors, about 83% fell in the Caucasian-associated ancestry cluster.

Study outcomes and limitations: It was likely that a cluster of highly shared sequence variants was a sequencing artifact. Another analysis was done later, and it associated around 17,000 TCR beta sequences with HLA alleles at 0.05 false discovery rate.

The length of the CDR3 is 17 residues. Trimming cost V 4 bases and J 0 bases, with 17 bases left between them. CDR1 and CDR2 (germline): SGDLS, YYNGEE. This clonotype was obtained from a middle-aged woman in good health and CMV-seronegative. The V call is TRBV9, the J call TRBJ2-1; D ambiguous. Sequenced material: PBMCs. The CDR3 sequence: CASSPGMGYPSYNEQFF. For the CDR3, the DNA is TGTGCCAGCAGCCCTGGAATGGGCTATCCCTCCTACAATGAGCAGTTCTTC.